This T cell receptor beta chain was captured by sequencing in a study of pediatric ulcerative colitis. From germline, CDR1 is SGHTA and CDR2 FQGNSA. Trimming removed 2 bases at V and 3 bases at J, with 16 bases between. This CDR3 has 16 amino acids. Comment on this clone: Its antigen is undetermined.

Measured with immunoSEQ multiplex PCR; TCRdb has only the in-frame clones, and not every one. The sample has more than 35,000 clones; about 80% are singletons. Study-wide results and limits: Rectal repertoires separated controls, mild-moderate and acute severe colitis.

One to two pinch biopsies were taken from the rectum during colonoscopy. The diagnostic colonoscopy in ulcerative colitis patients preceded any immunosuppressive treatment. The chain employs TRBV7-2 and TRBJ1-2, with D perhaps matching TRBD1 (5 bases). Specimen: gut tissue. The TCR was taken from a boy between 10 and 17 years old with moderate ulcerative colitis. The CDR3 DNA sequence: TGTGCCAGCAGCTTAAGGGGAGGGAGGGGTGACTATGGCTACACCTTC. Amino acid sequence: CASSLRGGRGDYGYTF.